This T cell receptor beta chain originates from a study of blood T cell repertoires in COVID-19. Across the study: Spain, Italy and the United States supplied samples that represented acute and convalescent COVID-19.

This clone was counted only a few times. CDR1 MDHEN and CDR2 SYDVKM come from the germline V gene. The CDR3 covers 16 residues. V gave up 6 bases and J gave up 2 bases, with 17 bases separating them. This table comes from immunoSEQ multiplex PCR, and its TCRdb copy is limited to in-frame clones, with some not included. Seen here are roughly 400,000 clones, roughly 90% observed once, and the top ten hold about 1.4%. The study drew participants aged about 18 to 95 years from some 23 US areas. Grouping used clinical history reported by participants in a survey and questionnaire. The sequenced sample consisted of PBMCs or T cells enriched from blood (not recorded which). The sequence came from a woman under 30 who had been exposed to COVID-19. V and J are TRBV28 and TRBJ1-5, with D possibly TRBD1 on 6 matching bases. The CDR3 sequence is CASSLTRGGGNQPQHF. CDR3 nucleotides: TGTGCCAGCAGCCTCACTCGGGGGGGCGGCAATCAGCCCCAGCATTTT.